The clone carrying this T cell receptor (beta chain) occurred a few times. The antigen remains unidentified. A second PCR of roughly 7 to 11 cycles used a sample-barcoded 5' primer and a J-beta primer mix. TCRdb itself ran the 5' RACE reads through MiXCR, one entry per CDR3 protein. The data contain approximately 1,000,000 distinct CDR3 sequences, less than 50% of them singletons. This record belongs to a study of blood T cells in healthy people across ages. Study-wide results and caveats: TCR beta diversity was tightly associated with the proportion of naive T cells.

Approximately 9.7 milliliters was the volume of peripheral blood drawn from each donor. RNA extraction gave at least 5 micrograms of total RNA per sample. Germline CDR1 DFQATT, CDR2 SNEGSKA (reference sequence). The CDR3 runs to 16 residues. Losses at the gene ends were 0 bases for V and 4 bases for J; bases not matched to a gene: 11. This TCR came from a woman aged 60-70 years in good health. The chain carries TRBV20-1 and TRBJ2-7; 8 positions agree with TRBD2. The specimen sequenced was blood. In DNA, the CDR3 is TGCAGTGCTAGAGATCTAAGAAACCAGCGGGAGTACGAGCAGTACTTC. This codes for CSARDLRNQREYEQYF.